These 11 T cell receptor beta chains were sequenced from one sample in a study of T cells in Graves' hyperthyroidism and ophthalmopathy (dated by TCRdb to the late 2010s). The library relied on multiplex PCR. Sequencing used an Illumina HiSeq 2000. The TCR beta CDR3 regions were amplified from RNA transcripts. The first round of RT-PCR for the TCR CDR3 was performed with the HTBI primer set and the Qiagen OneStep RT-PCR kit. TCRdb cleaned the public reads at Q25 with fastp, built clones with MiXCR and kept in-frame beta chains. Identical CDR3 protein sequences are pooled into one entry, listed with their most common genes and DNA. The sample table records about 400,000 distinct CDR3 sequences; approximately 14% of these occur just once. About 21% of the sample rests with the top ten. The sample comprised blood. All receptors derive from a woman aged 55-75 years with Graves' ophthalmopathy.

In this sample, this clonotype turned up a few times. V is TRBV12-5 and J is TRBJ2-5; 7 bases are shared with TRBD1. Germline lookup yields CDR1 LGHNT and CDR2 FRNRAP. The CDR3 contains 13 residues. V trimming: 6 bases; J trimming: 5 bases; junction bases outside the gene matches: 6. The DNA for the CDR3 is TGTGCTAGTGGAACAGGGGCTGGGGAGACCCAGTACTTC. Residues: CASGTGAGETQYF.

This chain uses TRBV3-1 with TRBJ2-5, with D perhaps TRBD2 (6 bases). The J call may be wrong; the DNA end is better matched by TRBJ2-1. Germline assignment: CDR1 LGHDT and CDR2 YNNKEL (reference sequence). This CDR3 has 16 residues. The CDR3 spells CASSQLFGSQDETQFF. Written as DNA, the CDR3 is TGTGCCAGCAGCCAACTTTTCGGGAGTCAGGATGAGACCCAGTTCTTC.

Many counts were recorded for this clonotype. The rearrangement uses TRBV29-1 and TRBJ2-1; TRBD1 might be the D (8 bases). This CDR3 contains 14 residues. CDR1 and CDR2 from the germline V gene are SQVTM and ANQGSEA. The germline V and J ends were trimmed by 4 bases and 8 bases, with 18 bases remaining between them. CDR3 coding DNA: TGCAGCGTTGCGACGGACAGGGAGGGATATGAGCAGTTCTTC. This sequence encodes CSVATDREGYEQFF.

This clonotype was observed many times. CDR3 in DNA: TGTGCCAGCCCCAAAAAGCGGGCTTTAAGCAAAGAAGGCACAGATACGCAGTATTTT. This gives the protein CASPKKRALSKEGTDTQYF. The chain uses TRBV27 and TRBJ2-3; tentatively, D is TRBD2 (6 bases). From germline, CDR1 is MNHEY and CDR2 SMNVEV (reference sequence). CDR3 size: 19 residues. Trimming removed 8 bases at V and 1 base at J, with 28 bases between.

This clonotype has a handful of counts. The rearrangement joins TRBV10-2 to TRBJ2-3; D possibly corresponds to TRBD2 (6 bases). CDR1 is WSHSY and CDR2 is SAAADI in the germline V gene. Trimming cost V 3 bases and J 4 bases, with 11 bases left between them. The CDR3 runs to 14 residues. The CDR3 here is CASSDGRRSDTQYF. The CDR3 nucleotides read TGCGCCAGCAGTGATGGGAGGAGGTCAGATACGCAGTATTTT.

This clonotype occurred a few times. The chain employs TRBV18 and TRBJ2-1, with 10 bases fitting TRBD2. V dropped 8 bases and J dropped 9; count of bases not matched to a gene: 13. Germline CDR1 reads KGHSH; CDR2 reads LQKENI. The CDR3 extends over 15 amino acids. The CDR3 sequence: CASPNGLAEGSEQFF. The CDR3 nucleotides read TGTGCCAGCCCAAACGGACTAGCGGAAGGGAGTGAGCAGTTCTTC.

This clonotype was detected only a few times. The chain has TRBV30 and TRBJ2-3, with 9 bases aligning to TRBD2. Germline trimming cut 2 bases from V and 3 bases from J; bases unmatched to any gene: 6. The CDR3 has 15 residues. Germline V lookup: CDR1 GTSNPN, CDR2 SVGIG (reference sequence). The CDR3, as DNA: TGTGCCTGGAGTCGGGCCAGCGGGGGGACAGATACGCAGTATTTT. Its protein product is CAWSRASGGTDTQYF.

This clonotype was detected ten times or more. J is TRBJ2-5 and V is TRBV7-8; TRBD1 matches at 8 bases. Per the germline V gene, CDR1 is SGHVS and CDR2 is FQNEAQ. V trimming: 5 bases; J trimming: 5 bases; junction bases outside the gene matches: 7. This CDR3 is built from 14 residues. In DNA form, the CDR3 reads TGTGCCAGCAGCCTGACTACAGGGGGGGAGACCCAGTACTTC. Protein sequence: CASSLTTGGETQYF.

This clonotype was observed many times. One end of the junction varies from germline; a read error may be responsible. The genes are TRBV4-1 and TRBJ1-1; D gene ambiguous. The CDR3 is made up of 12 amino acids. From germline, CDR1 is MGHRA and CDR2 YSYEKL. The DNA for the CDR3 is TGCGCCAGCGGCCAAACGGCGGGGTCCGCTTTCTTT. Translation gives CASGQTAGSAFF.

In this sample, this clonotype turned up a few times. The genes are TRBV4-2 and TRBJ2-7; 9 bases match TRBD2. V dropped 0 bases and J dropped 6; count of bases not matched to a gene: 3. The CDR3 consists of 14 residues. Germline V gene data show CDR1 as LGHNA and CDR2 as YNFKEQ. CDR3 DNA sequence: TGTGCCAGCAGCCAAGATACGACTAGCGGCGAGCAGTACTTC. Its translation: CASSQDTTSGEQYF.

The CDR3, as DNA: TGTGCCACCAGTGCCCTAGGGGACGGCTACACCTTC. Its translation is CATSALGDGYTF. This sequence joins TRBV24-1 and TRBJ1-2; D possibly corresponds to TRBD1 (5 bases). CDR1 KGHDR and CDR2 SFDVKD come from the germline V gene. V gave up 5 bases and J gave up 8 bases, with 11 bases separating them. This CDR3 spans 12 amino acids.